This paragraph covers one TCR beta chain sequence. The sample holds many counts of this clonotype. Its antigen target is currently unknown. Base qualities are not at hand, and no much larger clone is one base apart. From its cysteine to its phenylalanine, the CDR3 spans 14 amino acids. Only the CDR3 DNA is retained, 42 bases long and in frame from the first base. Deletion took 2 bases off V and 0 bases off J, with a span of 8 bases between the germline ends. CDR1 and CDR2, per the germline V gene, are KGHSH and LQKENI. The entry originates in a study of glioma-infiltrating T cells (dated by TCRdb to 2015 to 2016). Regarding the research as a whole: The study sequenced TCR alpha- and beta-chain repertoires from glioma tissue, from non-neoplastic brain tissue and from matched peripheral blood mononuclear cells. Three low-grade glioma patients, under ten primary glioblastoma patients and three non-glioma patients contributing non-neoplastic brain tissue were included in the paired cohort. To measure divergence between tissue and blood T-cell populations, each tissue-infiltrating repertoire was compared with the peripheral blood repertoire of the same patient. Summary of the overall study and its limitations: In non-neoplastic patients, VJ-independent divergence between tissue and blood fell below expectation, whereas in all gliomas, and especially in low-grade gliomas, the divergence rose above expectation. Group comparisons were based on small numbers of patients: three non-neoplastic, three low-grade glioma and 7 to 9 glioblastoma patients. Very few CDR3 sequences were shared between tissue and blood, attributed to high CDR3 diversity and limited sampling.

TCR alpha and beta CDR3 regions were amplified with the iRepertoire nested amplicon-rescue multiplex PCR (arm-PCR) platform from RNA. The input for one-step reverse transcription and amplification was about 100-450 ng of either tissue mRNA or PBMC total RNA. After bead purification, a secondary multiplex PCR added Illumina adapters, and libraries were gel-purified between 200 and 400 bp. Demultiplexing relied on internal 6-nucleotide barcodes carried by the libraries. The libraries were sequenced on an Illumina MiSeq using 2x220 or 2x250 nucleotide paired-end reads. The source study handled its data this way. Paired reads were merged using FLASH 1.2.11 and were aligned to the GRCh37 human genome using BWA-MEM, after which TRA and TRB reads were extracted. For V and J assignment, an IMGT-derived reference of cassette sequences and CDR3 motifs that included pseudogenes was used. Reads were translated in three frames, and productive CDR3s were defined by a C…FGXG motif without stop codons. Unique combinations of V-J cassette pair and CDR3 amino acid sequence were defined as clonotypes. Hamming distance filtering was applied to reads, with thresholds set by the sequence error rate of each sample in mapped regions. The public reads were quality trimmed at Q25 with fastp and then assembled into clones with MiXCR by TCRdb, keeping productive beta chains. Every CDR3 protein is listed once, alongside the most common genes and DNA of its rows. These V and J calls derive from TCRdb rather than the authors' analysis. The sample records some 110,000 distinct CDR3 sequences, roughly 20% of which are singletons. Of the sample, 13% to 15% is held by the ten largest clones.

The receptor's source is a human donor with low-grade glioma or glioblastoma, undergoing nonglioma brain surgery, or in good health (not recorded which). The sample taken for sequencing was glioma tissue, nonneoplastic brain tissue, or PBMCs (not recorded which). The V and J genes are TRBV18 and TRBJ2-7, with the identity of the D gene unclear. The CDR3 protein is CASSPWRYSYEQYF. The nucleotide sequence is given as TGTGCCAGCTCACCATGGCGGTACTCCTACGAGCAGTACTTC.